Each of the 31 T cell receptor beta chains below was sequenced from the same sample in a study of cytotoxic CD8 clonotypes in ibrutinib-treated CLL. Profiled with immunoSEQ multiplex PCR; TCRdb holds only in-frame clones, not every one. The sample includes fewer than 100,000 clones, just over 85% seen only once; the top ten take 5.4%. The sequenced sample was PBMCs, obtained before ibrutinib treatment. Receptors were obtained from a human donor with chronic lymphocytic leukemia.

CDR3 nucleotide sequence: TGTGCCAGCAGCGCCAGGGTATTCGAGACCCAGTACTTC. It codes for CASSARVFETQYF. J is TRBJ2-5 and V is TRBV2; D is possibly TRBD1 (5 bases). V lost 6 bases to trimming and J lost 5 bases, with 13 bases between them. The CDR3 covers 13 residues. From germline, CDR1 is SNHLY and CDR2 FYNNEI.

CDR3 in amino acids: CASSGISSYEQYF. In DNA, the CDR3 is TGTGCCAGCAGCGGCATTTCCTCCTACGAGCAGTACTTC. The chain combines TRBV9 with TRBJ2-7, with unresolved D. The CDR3 length is 13 residues. The V gene's germline CDR1 is SGDLS and CDR2 YYNGEE. The ends were cut back, 3 bases at V and 0 bases at J, with 7 bases in the middle.

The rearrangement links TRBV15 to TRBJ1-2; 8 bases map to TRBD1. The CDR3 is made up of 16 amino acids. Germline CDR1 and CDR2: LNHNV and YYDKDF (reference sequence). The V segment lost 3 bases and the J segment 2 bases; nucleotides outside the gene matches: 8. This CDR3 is CATSRGVRTGNYGYTF. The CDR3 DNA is TGTGCCACCAGCAGGGGGGTCAGGACAGGGAACTATGGCTACACCTTC.

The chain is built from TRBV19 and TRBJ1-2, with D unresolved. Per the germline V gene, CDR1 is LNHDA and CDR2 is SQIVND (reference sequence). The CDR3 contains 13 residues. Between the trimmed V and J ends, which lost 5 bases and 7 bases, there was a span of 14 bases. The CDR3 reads CASSVEEIGGYTF. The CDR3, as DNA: TGTGCCAGTAGTGTGGAGGAGATTGGTGGCTACACCTTC.

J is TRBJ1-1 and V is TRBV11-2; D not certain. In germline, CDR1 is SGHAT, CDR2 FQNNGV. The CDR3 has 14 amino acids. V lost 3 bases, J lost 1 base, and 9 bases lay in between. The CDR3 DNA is TGTGCCAGCAGCTTCAGACCTCAGAACACTGAAGCTTTCTTT. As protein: CASSFRPQNTEAFF.

As DNA, the CDR3 is TGTGCCAGCAGCTCCGGACAGAACGGCTACACCTTC. This encodes CASSSGQNGYTF. V gene TRBV5-4 combines with J gene TRBJ1-2, with D tentatively TRBD1 (6 bases). Germline loops: CDR1 SGHNT, CDR2 YYREEE (reference sequence). The V and J ends lost 3 bases and 8 bases respectively, with 11 bases between them. The CDR3 has 12 residues. The variable domain in full, completed from reference TRBV5-4 and TRBJ1-2, reads ETGVTQSPTHLIKTRGQQVTLRCSSQSGHNTVSWYQQALGQGPQFIFQYYREEENGRGNFPPRFSGLQFPNYSSELNVNALELDDSALYLCASSSGQNGYTFGSGTRLTVV.

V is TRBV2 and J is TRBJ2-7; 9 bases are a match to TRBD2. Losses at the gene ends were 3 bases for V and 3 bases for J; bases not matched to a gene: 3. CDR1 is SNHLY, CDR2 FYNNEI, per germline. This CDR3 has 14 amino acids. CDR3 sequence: CASSDGAGGYEQYF. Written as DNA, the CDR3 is TGTGCCAGCAGTGACGGAGCGGGAGGCTACGAGCAGTACTTC.

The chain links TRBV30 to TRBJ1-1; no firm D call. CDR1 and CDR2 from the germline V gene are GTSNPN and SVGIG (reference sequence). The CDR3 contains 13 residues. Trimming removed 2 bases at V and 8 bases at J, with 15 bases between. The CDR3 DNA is TGTGCCTGGAGTCGGTCGGGGTTGTTAGAAGCTTTCTTT. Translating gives CAWSRSGLLEAFF.

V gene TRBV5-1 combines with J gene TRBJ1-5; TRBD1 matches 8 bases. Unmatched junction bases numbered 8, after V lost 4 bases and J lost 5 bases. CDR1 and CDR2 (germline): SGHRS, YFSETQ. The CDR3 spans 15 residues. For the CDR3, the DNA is TGCGCCAGCAGCCGGACAGGGAAGAACGATCAGCCCCAGCATTTT. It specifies CASSRTGKNDQPQHF.

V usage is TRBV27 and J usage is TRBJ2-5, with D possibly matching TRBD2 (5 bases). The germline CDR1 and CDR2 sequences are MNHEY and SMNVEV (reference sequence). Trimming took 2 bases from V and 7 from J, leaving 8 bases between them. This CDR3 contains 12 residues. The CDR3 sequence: CASSLRSGTQYF. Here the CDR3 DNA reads TGTGCCAGCAGTTTAAGGAGCGGGACCCAGTACTTC.

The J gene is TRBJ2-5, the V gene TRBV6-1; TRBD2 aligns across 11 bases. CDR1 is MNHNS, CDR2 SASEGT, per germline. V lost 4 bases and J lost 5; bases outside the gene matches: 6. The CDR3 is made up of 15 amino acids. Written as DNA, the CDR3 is TGTGCCAGCAGTGTGTCTAGCGGGAGGAAGGAGACCCAGTACTTC. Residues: CASSVSSGRKETQYF.

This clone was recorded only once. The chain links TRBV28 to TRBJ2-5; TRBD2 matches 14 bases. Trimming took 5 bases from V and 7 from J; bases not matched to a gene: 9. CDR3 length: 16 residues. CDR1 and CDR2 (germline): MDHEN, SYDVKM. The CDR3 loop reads CASSLLGLAGGGTQYF. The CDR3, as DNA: TGTGCCAGCAGTCTACTAGGACTAGCGGGAGGCGGGACCCAGTACTTC.

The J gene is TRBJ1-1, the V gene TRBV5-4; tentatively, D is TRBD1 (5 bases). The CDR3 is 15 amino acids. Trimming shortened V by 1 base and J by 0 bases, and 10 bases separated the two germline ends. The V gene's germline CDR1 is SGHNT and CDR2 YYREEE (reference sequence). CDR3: CASSLFGQMNTEAFF. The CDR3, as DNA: TGTGCCAGCAGCTTGTTCGGACAAATGAACACTGAAGCTTTCTTT. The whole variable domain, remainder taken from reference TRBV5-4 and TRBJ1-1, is ETGVTQSPTHLIKTRGQQVTLRCSSQSGHNTVSWYQQALGQGPQFIFQYYREEENGRGNFPPRFSGLQFPNYSSELNVNALELDDSALYLCASSLFGQMNTEAFFGQGTRLTVV.

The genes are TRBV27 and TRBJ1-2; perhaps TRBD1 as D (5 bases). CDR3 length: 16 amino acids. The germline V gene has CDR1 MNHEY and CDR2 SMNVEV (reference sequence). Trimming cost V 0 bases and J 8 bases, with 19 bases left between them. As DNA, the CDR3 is TGTGCCAGCAGTTTATCGGGGACTATCAACCGCCTCGGCTACACCTTC. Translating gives CASSLSGTINRLGYTF.

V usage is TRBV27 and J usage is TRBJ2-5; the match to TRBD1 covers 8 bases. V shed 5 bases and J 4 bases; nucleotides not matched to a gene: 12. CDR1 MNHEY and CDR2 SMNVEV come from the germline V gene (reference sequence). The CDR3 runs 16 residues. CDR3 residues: CASSAYDRGGGETQYF. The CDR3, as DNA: TGTGCCAGCAGTGCCTACGACAGGGGTGGTGGAGAGACCCAGTACTTC.

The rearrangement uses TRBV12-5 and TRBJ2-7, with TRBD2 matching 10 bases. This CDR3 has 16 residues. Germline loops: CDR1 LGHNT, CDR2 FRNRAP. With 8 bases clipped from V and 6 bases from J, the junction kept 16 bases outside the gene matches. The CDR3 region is CASQTWVAGGGVEQYF. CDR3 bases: TGTGCTAGTCAAACCTGGGTAGCGGGAGGTGGGGTCGAGCAGTACTTC. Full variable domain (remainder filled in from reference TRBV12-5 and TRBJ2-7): DARVTQTPRHKVTEMGQEVTMRCQPILGHNTVFWYRQTMMQGLELLAYFRNRAPLDDSGMPKDRFSAEMPDATLATLKIQPSEPRDSAVYFCASQTWVAGGGVEQYFGPGTRLTVT.

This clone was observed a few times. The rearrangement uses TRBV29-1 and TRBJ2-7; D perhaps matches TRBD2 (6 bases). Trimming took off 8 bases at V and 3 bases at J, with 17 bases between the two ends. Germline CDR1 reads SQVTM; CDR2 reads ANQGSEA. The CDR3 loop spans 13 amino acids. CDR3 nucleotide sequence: TGCAGCTCTGGGGAGGCCCTAGGCTACGAGCAGTACTTC. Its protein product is CSSGEALGYEQYF.

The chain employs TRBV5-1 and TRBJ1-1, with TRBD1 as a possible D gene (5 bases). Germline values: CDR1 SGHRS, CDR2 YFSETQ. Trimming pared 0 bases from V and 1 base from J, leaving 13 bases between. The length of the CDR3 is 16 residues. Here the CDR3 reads CASSLAGGKANTEAFF. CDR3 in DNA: TGCGCCAGCAGCTTGGCCGGGGGGAAAGCGAACACTGAAGCTTTCTTT.

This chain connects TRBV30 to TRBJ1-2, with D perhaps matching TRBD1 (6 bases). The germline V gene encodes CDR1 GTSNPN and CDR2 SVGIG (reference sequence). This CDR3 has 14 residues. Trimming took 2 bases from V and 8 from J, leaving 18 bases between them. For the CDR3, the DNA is TGTGCCTGGAGTATACAGGGCGGCCGGGGAGGCTACACCTTC. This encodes CAWSIQGGRGGYTF.

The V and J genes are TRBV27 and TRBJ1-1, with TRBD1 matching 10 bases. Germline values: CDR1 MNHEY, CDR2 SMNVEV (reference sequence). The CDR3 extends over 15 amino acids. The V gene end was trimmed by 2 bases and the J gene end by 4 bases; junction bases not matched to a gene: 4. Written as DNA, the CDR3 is TGTGCCAGCAGTTTAGACAGGGGGCCGGGCACTGAAGCTTTCTTT. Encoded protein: CASSLDRGPGTEAFF.

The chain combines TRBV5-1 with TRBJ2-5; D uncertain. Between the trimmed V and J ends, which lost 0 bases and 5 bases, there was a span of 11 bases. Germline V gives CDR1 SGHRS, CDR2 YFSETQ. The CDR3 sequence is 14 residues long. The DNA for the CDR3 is TGCGCCAGCAGCTTGGATGGCAGGTGGGAGACCCAGTACTTC. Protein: CASSLDGRWETQYF.

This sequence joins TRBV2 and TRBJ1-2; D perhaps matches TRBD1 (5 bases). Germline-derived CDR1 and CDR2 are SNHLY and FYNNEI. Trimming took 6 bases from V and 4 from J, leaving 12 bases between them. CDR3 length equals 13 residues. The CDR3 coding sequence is TGTGCCAGCAGGGTTGACAGTTCCTATGGCTACACCTTC. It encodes CASRVDSSYGYTF.

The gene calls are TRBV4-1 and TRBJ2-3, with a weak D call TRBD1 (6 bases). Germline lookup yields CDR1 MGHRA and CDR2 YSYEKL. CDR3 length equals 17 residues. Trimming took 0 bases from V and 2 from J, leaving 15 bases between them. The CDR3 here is CASSQDRDTDNTDTQYF. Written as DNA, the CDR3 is TGCGCCAGCAGCCAAGATCGGGACACGGACAACACAGATACGCAGTATTTT.

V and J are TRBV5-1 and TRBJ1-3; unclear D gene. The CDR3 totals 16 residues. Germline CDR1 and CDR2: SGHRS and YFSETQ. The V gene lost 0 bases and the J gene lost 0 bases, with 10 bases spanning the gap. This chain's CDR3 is CASSLGGPNSGNTIYF. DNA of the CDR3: TGCGCCAGCAGCTTGGGCGGACCGAACTCTGGAAACACCATATATTTT.

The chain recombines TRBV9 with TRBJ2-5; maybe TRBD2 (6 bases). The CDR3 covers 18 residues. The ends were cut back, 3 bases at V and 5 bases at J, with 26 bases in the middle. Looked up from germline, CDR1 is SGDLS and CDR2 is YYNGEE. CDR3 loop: CASSAPRGSGGSRETQYF. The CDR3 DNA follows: TGTGCCAGCAGCGCTCCCCGGGGTAGCGGAGGGTCCCGTGAGACCCAGTACTTC.

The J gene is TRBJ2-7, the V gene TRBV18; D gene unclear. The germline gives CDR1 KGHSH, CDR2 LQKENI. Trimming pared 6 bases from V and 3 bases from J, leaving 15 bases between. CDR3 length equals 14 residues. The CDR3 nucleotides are TGTGCCAGCTCGAACCAATATGGGAACTACGAGCAGTACTTC. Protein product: CASSNQYGNYEQYF.

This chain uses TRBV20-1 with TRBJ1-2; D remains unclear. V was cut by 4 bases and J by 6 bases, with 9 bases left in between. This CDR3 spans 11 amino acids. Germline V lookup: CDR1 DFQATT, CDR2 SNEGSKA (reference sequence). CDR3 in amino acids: CSAIDPNGYTF. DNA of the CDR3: TGCAGTGCTATTGATCCCAATGGCTACACCTTC.

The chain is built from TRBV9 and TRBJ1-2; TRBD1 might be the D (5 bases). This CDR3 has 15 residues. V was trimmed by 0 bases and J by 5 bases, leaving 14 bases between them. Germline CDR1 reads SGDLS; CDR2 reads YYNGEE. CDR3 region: CASSVAAGWVYGYTF. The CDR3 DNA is TGTGCCAGCAGCGTAGCGGCAGGGTGGGTATATGGCTACACCTTC.

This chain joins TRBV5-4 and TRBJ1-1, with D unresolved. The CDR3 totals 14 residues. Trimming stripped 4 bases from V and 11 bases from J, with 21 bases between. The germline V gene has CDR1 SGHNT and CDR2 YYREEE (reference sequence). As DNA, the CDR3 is TGTGCCAGCAGCCTGGCCGAGGGCGACCTGAGGGCTTTCTTT. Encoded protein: CASSLAEGDLRAFF.

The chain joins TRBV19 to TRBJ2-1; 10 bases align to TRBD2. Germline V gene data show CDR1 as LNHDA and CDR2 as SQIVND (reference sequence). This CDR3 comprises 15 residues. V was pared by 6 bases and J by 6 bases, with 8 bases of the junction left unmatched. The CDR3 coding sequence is TGTGCCAGTAGAGCTAGCGGGGGTACTACCAATGAGCAGTTCTTC. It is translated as CASRASGGTTNEQFF.

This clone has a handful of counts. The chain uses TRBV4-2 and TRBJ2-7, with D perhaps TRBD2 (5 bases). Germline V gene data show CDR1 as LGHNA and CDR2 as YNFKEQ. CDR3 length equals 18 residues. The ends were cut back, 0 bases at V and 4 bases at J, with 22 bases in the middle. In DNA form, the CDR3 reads TGTGCCAGCAGCCAAGATCCCATCCAGGCTAGCCGAAAGTACGAGCAGTACTTC. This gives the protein CASSQDPIQASRKYEQYF.